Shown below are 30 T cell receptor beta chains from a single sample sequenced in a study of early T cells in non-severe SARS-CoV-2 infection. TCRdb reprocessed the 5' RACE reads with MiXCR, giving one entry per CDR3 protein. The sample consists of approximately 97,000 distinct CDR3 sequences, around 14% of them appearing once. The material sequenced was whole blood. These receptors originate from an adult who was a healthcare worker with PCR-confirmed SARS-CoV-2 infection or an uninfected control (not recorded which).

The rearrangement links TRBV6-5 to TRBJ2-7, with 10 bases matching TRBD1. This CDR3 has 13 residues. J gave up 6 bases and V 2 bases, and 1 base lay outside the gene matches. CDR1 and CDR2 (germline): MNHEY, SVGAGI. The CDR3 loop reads CASSYRQGAEQYF. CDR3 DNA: TGTGCCAGCAGTTACAGACAGGGGGCCGAGCAGTACTTC.

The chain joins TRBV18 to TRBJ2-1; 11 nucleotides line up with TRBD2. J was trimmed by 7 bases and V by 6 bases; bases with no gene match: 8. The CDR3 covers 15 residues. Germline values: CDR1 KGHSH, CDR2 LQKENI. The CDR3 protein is CASSSGTSGTNEQFF. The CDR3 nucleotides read TGTGCCAGCTCCTCCGGGACTAGCGGAACTAATGAGCAGTTCTTC.

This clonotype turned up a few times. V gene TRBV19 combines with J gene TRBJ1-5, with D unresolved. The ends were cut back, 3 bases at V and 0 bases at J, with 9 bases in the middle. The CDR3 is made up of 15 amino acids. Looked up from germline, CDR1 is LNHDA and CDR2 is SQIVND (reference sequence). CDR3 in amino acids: CASSISTLSNQPQHF. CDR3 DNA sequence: TGTGCCAGTAGTATCTCGACACTTAGCAATCAGCCCCAGCATTTT. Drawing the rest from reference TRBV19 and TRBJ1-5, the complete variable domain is DGGITQSPKYLFRKEGQNVTLSCEQNLNHDAMYWYRQDPGQGLRLIYYSQIVNDFQKGDIAEGYSVSREKKESFPLTVTSAQKNPTAFYLCASSISTLSNQPQHFGDGTRLSIL.

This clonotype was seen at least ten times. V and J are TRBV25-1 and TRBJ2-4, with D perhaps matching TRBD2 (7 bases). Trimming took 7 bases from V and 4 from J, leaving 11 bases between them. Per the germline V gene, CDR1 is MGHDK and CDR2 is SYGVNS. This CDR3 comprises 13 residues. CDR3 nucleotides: TGTGCCAGCAATGGGGGGGCAAAAAACATTCAGTACTTC. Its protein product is CASNGGAKNIQYF.

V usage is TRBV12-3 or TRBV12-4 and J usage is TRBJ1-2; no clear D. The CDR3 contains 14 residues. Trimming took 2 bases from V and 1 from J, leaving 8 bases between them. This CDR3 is CASSLRGFNYGYTF. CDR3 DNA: TGTGCCAGCAGTTTAAGAGGATTTAACTATGGCTACACCTTC.

CDR3 amino acids: CASSVDRPPRVTGELFF. CDR3 nucleotides: TGCGCCAGCAGCGTTGACAGGCCCCCGCGGGTCACCGGGGAGCTGTTTTTT. The chain is built from TRBV4-3 and TRBJ2-2; D is possibly TRBD1 (6 bases). V dropped 5 bases and J dropped 4 bases, with 20 bases sitting between them. The CDR3 runs 17 residues. Germline values: CDR1 LGHNA, CDR2 YSLEER.

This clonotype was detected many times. The CDR3 reads CASSDNAADTQYF. For the CDR3, the DNA is TGTGCCAGCAGTGATAACGCCGCAGATACGCAGTATTTT. The V and J genes are TRBV2 and TRBJ2-3; D is undetermined. CDR3 size: 13 residues. Germline CDR1 reads SNHLY; CDR2 reads FYNNEI. V gave up 3 bases and J gave up 4 bases, with 8 bases separating them.

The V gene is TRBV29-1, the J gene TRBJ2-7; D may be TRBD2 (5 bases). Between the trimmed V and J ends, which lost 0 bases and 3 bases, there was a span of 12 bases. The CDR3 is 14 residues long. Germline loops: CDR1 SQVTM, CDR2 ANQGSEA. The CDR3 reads CSVEDGGRGYEQYF. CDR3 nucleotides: TGCAGCGTTGAAGATGGCGGACGGGGCTACGAGCAGTACTTC.

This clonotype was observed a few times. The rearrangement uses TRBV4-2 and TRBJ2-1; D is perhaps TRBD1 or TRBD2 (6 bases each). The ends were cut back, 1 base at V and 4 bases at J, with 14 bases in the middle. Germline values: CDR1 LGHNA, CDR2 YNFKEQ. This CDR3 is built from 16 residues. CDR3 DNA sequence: TGTGCCAGCAGCCAAGTGGGGGGCTTCGGGTACAATGAGCAGTTCTTC. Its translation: CASSQVGGFGYNEQFF.

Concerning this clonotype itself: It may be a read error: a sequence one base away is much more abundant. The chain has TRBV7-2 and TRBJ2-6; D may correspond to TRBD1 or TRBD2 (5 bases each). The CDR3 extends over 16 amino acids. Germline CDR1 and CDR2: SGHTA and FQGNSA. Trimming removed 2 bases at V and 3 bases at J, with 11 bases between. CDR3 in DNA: TGTGCCAGCAGCTTATTCGGGGCGGTTGGGGCCAACGTCCTGACTTTC. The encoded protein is CASSLFGAVGANVLTF.

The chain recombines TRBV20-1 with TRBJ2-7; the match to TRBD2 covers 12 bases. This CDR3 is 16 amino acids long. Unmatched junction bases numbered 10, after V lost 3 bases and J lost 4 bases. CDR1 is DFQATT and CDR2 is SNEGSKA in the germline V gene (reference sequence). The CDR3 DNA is TGCAGTGCTAGTCCTCCCACTAGCGGGAGGTTGTACGAGCAGTACTTC. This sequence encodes CSASPPTSGRLYEQYF.

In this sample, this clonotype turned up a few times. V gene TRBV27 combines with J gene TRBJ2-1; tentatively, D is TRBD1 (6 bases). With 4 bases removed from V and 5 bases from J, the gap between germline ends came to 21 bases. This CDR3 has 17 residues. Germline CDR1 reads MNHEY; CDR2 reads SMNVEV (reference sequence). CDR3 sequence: CASSSDSDRIVDNEQFF. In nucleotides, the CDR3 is TGTGCCAGCAGTTCGGACAGCGACCGGATTGTCGACAATGAGCAGTTCTTC.

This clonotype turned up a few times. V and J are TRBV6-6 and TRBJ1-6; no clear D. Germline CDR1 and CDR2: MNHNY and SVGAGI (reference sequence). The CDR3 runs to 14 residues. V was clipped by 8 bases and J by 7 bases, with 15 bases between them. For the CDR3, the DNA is TGTGCCAGCTCCCCGGCGGTGGGGAATTCACCCCTCCACTTT. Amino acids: CASSPAVGNSPLHF.

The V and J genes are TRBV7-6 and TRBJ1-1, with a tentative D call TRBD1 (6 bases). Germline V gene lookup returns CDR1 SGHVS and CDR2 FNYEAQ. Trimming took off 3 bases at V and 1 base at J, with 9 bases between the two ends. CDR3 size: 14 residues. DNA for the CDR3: TGTGCCAGCAGCTTTTCGGACAGGAACACTGAAGCTTTCTTT. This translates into CASSFSDRNTEAFF. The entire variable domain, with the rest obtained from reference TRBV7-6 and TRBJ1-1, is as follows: GAGVSQSPRYKVTKRGQDVALRCDPISGHVSLYWYRQALGQGPEFLTYFNYEAQQDKSGLPNDRFSAERPEGSISTLTIQRTEQRDSAMYRCASSFSDRNTEAFFGQGTRLTVV.

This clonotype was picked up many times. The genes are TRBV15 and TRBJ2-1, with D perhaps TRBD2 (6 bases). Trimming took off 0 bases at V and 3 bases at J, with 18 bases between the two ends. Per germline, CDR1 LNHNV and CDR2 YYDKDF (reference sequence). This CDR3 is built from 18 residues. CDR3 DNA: TGTGCCACCAGCAGAGATTATATTTCGGCGGGAAGCTACAATGAGCAGTTCTTC. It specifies CATSRDYISAGSYNEQFF.

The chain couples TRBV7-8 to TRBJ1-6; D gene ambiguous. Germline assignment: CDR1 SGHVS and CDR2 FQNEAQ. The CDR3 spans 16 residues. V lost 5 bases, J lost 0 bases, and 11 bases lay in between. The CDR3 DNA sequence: TGTGCCAGCAGCCCTGAGGCAAGCTCCTATAATTCACCCCTCCACTTT. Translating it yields CASSPEASSYNSPLHF.

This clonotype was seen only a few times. The DNA of the CDR3 is TGTGCCAGCAGTGTTCAGTTGGGGGGAGCGACTGAAGCTTTCTTT. Its translation is CASSVQLGGATEAFF. The chain couples TRBV2 to TRBJ1-1, with TRBD1 as a possible D gene (5 bases). V shed 4 bases and J shed 5 bases, with 17 bases lying between them. The CDR3 loop spans 15 amino acids. Germline CDR1 and CDR2: SNHLY and FYNNEI.

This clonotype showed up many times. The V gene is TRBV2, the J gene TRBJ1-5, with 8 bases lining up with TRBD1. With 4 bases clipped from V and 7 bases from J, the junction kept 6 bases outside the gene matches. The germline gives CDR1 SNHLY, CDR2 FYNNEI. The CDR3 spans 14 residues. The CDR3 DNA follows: TGTGCCAGCAGTGGGACAGGGTTAGGACAGCCCCAGCATTTT. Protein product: CASSGTGLGQPQHF.

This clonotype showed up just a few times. The CDR3 sequence: CASSGTGEEQFF. CDR3 bases: TGTGCCAGCAGTGGAACAGGGGAAGAGCAGTTCTTC. V is TRBV9 and J is TRBJ2-1; 7 nucleotides line up with TRBD1. This CDR3 region has 12 residues. Germline lookup yields CDR1 SGDLS and CDR2 YYNGEE. J gave up 10 bases and V 5 bases, and 6 bases lay outside the gene matches.

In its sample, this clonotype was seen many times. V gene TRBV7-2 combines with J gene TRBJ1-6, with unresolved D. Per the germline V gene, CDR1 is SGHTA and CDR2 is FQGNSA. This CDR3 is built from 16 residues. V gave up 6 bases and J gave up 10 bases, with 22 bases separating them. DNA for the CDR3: TGTGCCAGCAGTTCTCCGAATTCCGGAGGTCGATCACCCCTCCACTTT. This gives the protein CASSSPNSGGRSPLHF.

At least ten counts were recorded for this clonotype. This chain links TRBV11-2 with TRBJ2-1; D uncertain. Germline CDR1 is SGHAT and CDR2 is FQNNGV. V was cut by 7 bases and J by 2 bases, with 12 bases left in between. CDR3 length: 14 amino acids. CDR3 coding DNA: TGTGCCAGCATCGGAGCTCCAGCCTACAATGAGCAGTTCTTC. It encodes CASIGAPAYNEQFF.

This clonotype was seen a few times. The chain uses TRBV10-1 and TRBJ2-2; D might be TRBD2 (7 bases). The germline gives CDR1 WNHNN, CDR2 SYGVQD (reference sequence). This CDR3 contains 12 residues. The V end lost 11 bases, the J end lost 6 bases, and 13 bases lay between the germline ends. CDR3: CAPSGGPGELFF. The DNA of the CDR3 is TGCGCCCCATCCGGGGGGCCCGGGGAGCTGTTTTTT.

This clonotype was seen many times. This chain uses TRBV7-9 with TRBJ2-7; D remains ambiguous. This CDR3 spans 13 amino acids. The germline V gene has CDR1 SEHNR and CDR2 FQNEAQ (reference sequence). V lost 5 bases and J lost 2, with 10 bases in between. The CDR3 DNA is TGTGCCAGCAGCACCGGACGACCCTACGAGCAGTACTTC. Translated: CASSTGRPYEQYF.

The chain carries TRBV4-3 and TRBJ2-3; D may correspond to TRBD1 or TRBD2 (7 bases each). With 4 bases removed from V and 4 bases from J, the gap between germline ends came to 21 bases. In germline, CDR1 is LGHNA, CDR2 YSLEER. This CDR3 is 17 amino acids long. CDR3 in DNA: TGCGCCAGCAGCCCTTGGTCTAGCGGAGGGGGCCCAGATACGCAGTATTTT. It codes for CASSPWSSGGGPDTQYF.

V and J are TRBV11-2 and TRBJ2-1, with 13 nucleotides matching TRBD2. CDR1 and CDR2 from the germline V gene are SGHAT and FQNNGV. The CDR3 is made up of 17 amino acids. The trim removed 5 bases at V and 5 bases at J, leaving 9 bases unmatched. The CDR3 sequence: CASSPDRGLAGNNEQFF. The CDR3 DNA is TGTGCCAGCAGCCCGGACCGGGGACTAGCGGGGAACAATGAGCAGTTCTTC.

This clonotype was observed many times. The chain's CDR3 is CASSWDSTYEQYF. The CDR3, as DNA: TGTGCCAGCAGTTGGGACAGTACCTACGAGCAGTACTTC. V gene TRBV12-3 or TRBV12-4 combines with J gene TRBJ2-7, with 7 bases lining up with TRBD1. Unmatched junction bases numbered 2, after V lost 4 bases and J lost 2 bases. The length of the CDR3 is 13 residues.

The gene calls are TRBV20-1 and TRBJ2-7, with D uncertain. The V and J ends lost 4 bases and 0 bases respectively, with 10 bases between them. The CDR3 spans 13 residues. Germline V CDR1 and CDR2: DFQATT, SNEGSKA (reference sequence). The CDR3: CSAKAESSYEQYF. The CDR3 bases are TGCAGTGCTAAGGCCGAGAGCTCCTACGAGCAGTACTTC.

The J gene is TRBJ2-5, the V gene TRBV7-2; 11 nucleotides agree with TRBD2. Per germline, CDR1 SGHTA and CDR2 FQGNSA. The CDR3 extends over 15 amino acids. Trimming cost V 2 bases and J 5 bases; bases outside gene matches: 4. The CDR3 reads CASSLYTSGSETQYF. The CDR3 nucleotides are TGTGCCAGCAGCTTATATACTAGCGGGAGTGAGACCCAGTACTTC. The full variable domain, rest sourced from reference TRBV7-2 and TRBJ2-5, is GAGVSQSPSNKVTEKGKDVELRCDPISGHTALYWYRQSLGQGLEFLIYFQGNSAPDKSGLPSDRFSAERTGGSVSTLTIQRTQQEDSAVYLCASSLYTSGSETQYFGPGTRLLVL.

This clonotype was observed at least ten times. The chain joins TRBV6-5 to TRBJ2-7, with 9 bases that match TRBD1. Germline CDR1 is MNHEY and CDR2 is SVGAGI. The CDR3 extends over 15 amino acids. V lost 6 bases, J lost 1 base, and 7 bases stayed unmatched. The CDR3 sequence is CASRYAGQGSYEQYF. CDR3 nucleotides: TGTGCCAGCAGGTACGCGGGACAGGGATCCTACGAGCAGTACTTC.

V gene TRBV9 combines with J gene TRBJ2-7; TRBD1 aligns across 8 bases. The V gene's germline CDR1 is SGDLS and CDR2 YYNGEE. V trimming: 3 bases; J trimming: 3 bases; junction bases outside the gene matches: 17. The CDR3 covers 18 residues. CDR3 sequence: CASSAGAHSRGLVYEQYF. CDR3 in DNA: TGTGCCAGCAGCGCCGGAGCCCATTCCAGGGGGCTCGTCTACGAGCAGTACTTC.